Below, 13 T cell receptor beta chains from the same sample are listed, as sequenced in a study of T cell responses to AZD1222 COVID-19 vaccine listed by TCRdb under 2021. The library was obtained by the immunoSEQ multiplex PCR assay. TCRdb limited this immuneACCESS table to in-frame rearrangements with V and J called. A share of clones is missing; checked studies link under half to unresolved V genes, and the rest is unexplained. In all, the sample holds fewer than 130,000 clones, and 87% of those were seen once. The top ten clones comprise about 2.5% of the sample. Taken with the paper, the label for time point translates to: about 28 days (+/-7) after the second vaccine dose. Sequencing was performed on peripheral blood, taken 28 days after the second AZD1222 dose. Receptors were obtained from an adult who received the AZD1222 COVID-19 vaccine.

The chain recombines TRBV2 with TRBJ1-6; 11 nucleotides align to TRBD1. Trimming at V came to 4 bases and at J to 9 bases, leaving 14 bases not matched to a gene. Germline loops: CDR1 SNHLY, CDR2 FYNNEI. This CDR3 is built from 18 residues. CDR3 bases: TGTGCCAGCAGTGCTGGACAGGGGGCCTTCCTTCCTCGTTCACCCCTCCACTTT. Translated, it gives CASSAGQGAFLPRSPLHF.

The chain recombines TRBV9 with TRBJ2-7; perhaps TRBD1 as D (6 bases). The V gene's germline CDR1 is SGDLS and CDR2 YYNGEE. The CDR3 contains 14 residues. V was shortened by 4 bases and J by 5 bases, with 16 bases between the two germline ends. CDR3 nucleotide sequence: TGTGCCAGCAGCCCAAAGGGGGAGTGGAACGAGCAGTACTTC. This translates into CASSPKGEWNEQYF.

The rearrangement joins TRBV5-1 to TRBJ1-1, with D maybe TRBD1 (6 bases). Trimming shortened V by 6 bases and J by 1 base, and 19 bases separated the two germline ends. There are 16 residues in the CDR3. Germline V gives CDR1 SGHRS, CDR2 YFSETQ. Here the CDR3 DNA reads TGCGCCAGCACCCCTCCTGGCCCGGACAGGAACACTGAAGCTTTCTTT. Protein: CASTPPGPDRNTEAFF.

The genes are TRBV2 and TRBJ2-7, with D unclear. The CDR3 runs 11 residues. V lost 6 bases, J lost 3 bases, and 6 bases lay in between. Per germline, CDR1 SNHLY and CDR2 FYNNEI. CDR3 nucleotides: TGTGCCAGCAGCAGAAACTACGAGCAGTACTTC. It yields the protein CASSRNYEQYF.

The gene calls are TRBV6-4 and TRBJ2-1, with TRBD2 matching 7 bases. This CDR3 is built from 15 residues. Trimming cost V 3 bases and J 4 bases; bases outside gene matches: 6. Looked up from germline, CDR1 is MRHNA and CDR2 is SNTAGT. CDR3 in DNA: TGTGCCAGCAGTGAGGAGCGGGAATCTTACAATGAGCAGTTCTTC. Its protein is CASSEERESYNEQFF.

This clone was seen once. The gene calls are TRBV4-1 and TRBJ2-5, with 8 positions matching TRBD1. This CDR3 region has 16 residues. The V gene's germline CDR1 is MGHRA and CDR2 YSYEKL. Trimming at V came to 4 bases and at J to 0 bases, leaving 7 bases not matched to a gene. The CDR3 DNA sequence: TGCGCCAGCAGCCCCCAGTACAGGGGGAACCAAGAGACCCAGTACTTC. As protein: CASSPQYRGNQETQYF.

The chain is built from TRBV4-1 and TRBJ1-2, with 7 positions matching TRBD1. Germline V gene lookup returns CDR1 MGHRA and CDR2 YSYEKL. The CDR3 is made up of 15 amino acids. The V gene end was trimmed by 4 bases and the J gene end by 0 bases; junction bases not matched to a gene: 5. The CDR3 loop is CASSRGQPANYGYTF. DNA of the CDR3: TGCGCCAGCAGCCGGGGACAGCCAGCTAACTATGGCTACACCTTC.

The rearrangement links TRBV6-1 to TRBJ1-4; no firm D call. Per the germline V gene, CDR1 is MNHNS and CDR2 is SASEGT. Deletions cut 3 bases from V and 6 bases from J, with 17 bases between. The CDR3 is 16 residues long. The DNA for the CDR3 is TGTGCCAGCAGTGACACGGTTGGGAGGACGGATGAAAAACTGTTTTTT. Translating gives CASSDTVGRTDEKLFF.

The chain carries TRBV6-1 and TRBJ1-1, with a possible D match to TRBD1 (5 bases). V dropped 1 base and J dropped 4 bases, with 10 bases sitting between them. Germline V gives CDR1 MNHNS, CDR2 SASEGT. The CDR3 extends over 14 amino acids. The CDR3 DNA sequence: TGTGCCAGCAGTGAAGGGCAGGGTTCCACTGAAGCTTTCTTT. Translated: CASSEGQGSTEAFF.

This chain links TRBV4-1 with TRBJ1-1; unclear D gene. The CDR3 spans 16 residues. The germline V gene encodes CDR1 MGHRA and CDR2 YSYEKL. Trimming removed 1 base from V and 3 bases from J, with 15 bases in between. The CDR3 region has the DNA TGCGCCAGCAGCCAAGGGTCCCGCTCTCGGGACACTGAAGCTTTCTTT. This encodes CASSQGSRSRDTEAFF.

This chain uses TRBV2 with TRBJ2-3; 11 bases agree with TRBD2. Germline V gene lookup returns CDR1 SNHLY and CDR2 FYNNEI. The CDR3 contains 17 residues. J was trimmed by 2 bases and V by 6 bases; bases with no gene match: 10. The CDR3 DNA reads as TGTGCCAGCAGCACCCGGACTAGCGGGCATACCACAGATACGCAGTATTTT. Protein: CASSTRTSGHTTDTQYF.

The V and J genes are TRBV19 and TRBJ1-5; 10 nucleotides agree with TRBD1. Trimming at V came to 5 bases and at J to 2 bases, leaving 6 bases not matched to a gene. The germline gives CDR1 LNHDA, CDR2 SQIVND (reference sequence). The length of the CDR3 is 16 residues. In DNA form, the CDR3 reads TGTGCCAGTAGTGGGGGGGACAGGGGAGGCAATCAGCCCCAGCATTTT. Residues: CASSGGDRGGNQPQHF.

Only one count was recorded for this clone. This chain joins TRBV27 and TRBJ1-5; a weak D match, TRBD1 (6 bases). CDR1 is MNHEY, CDR2 SMNVEV, per germline (reference sequence). This CDR3 has 14 residues. Trimming stripped 6 bases from V and 6 bases from J, with 15 bases between. This CDR3 is CASRGGGGSQPQHF. Written as DNA, the CDR3 is TGTGCCAGCAGAGGGGGAGGTGGGAGTCAGCCCCAGCATTTT.